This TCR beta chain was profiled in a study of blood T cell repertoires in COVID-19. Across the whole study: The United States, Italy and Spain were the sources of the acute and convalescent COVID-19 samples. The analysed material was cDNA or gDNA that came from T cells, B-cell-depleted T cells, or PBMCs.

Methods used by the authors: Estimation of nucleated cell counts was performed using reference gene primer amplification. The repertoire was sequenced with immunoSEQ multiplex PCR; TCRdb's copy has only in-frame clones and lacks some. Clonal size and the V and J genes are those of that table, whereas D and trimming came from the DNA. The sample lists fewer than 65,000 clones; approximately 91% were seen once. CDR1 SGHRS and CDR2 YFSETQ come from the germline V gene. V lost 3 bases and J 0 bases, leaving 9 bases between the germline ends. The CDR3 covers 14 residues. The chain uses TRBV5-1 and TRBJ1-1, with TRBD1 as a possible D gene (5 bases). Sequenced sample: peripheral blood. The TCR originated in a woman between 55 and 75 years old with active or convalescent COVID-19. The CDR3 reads CASSSDTLNTEAFF. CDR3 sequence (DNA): TGCGCCAGCAGCTCGGACACCCTGAACACTGAAGCTTTCTTT.